This passage covers 9 T cell receptor beta chains from one sample sequenced in a study of blood T cell repertoires in COVID-19. Data came from immunoSEQ multiplex PCR; TCRdb stores just in-frame clones and leaves some out. The table records fewer than 400,000 clones, over 80% of them present only once. Sequenced sample: PBMCs or T cells enriched from blood (not recorded which). These receptors all come from a man under 40 who had recovered from COVID-19.

The J gene is TRBJ2-7, the V gene TRBV4-1; no clear D. Trimming stripped 0 bases from V and 1 base from J, with 7 bases between. Germline lookup yields CDR1 MGHRA and CDR2 YSYEKL. The CDR3 is 14 residues long. CDR3 bases: TGCGCCAGCAGCCAAGATTGGCGGTCCTACGAGCAGTACTTC. It specifies CASSQDWRSYEQYF.

The chain recombines TRBV4-1 with TRBJ2-5; 7 bases map to TRBD2. Germline lookup yields CDR1 MGHRA and CDR2 YSYEKL. V shed 0 bases and J 2 bases; nucleotides not matched to a gene: 3. The CDR3 extends over 15 amino acids. This CDR3 reads CASSQEGGVQETQYF. The CDR3 bases are TGCGCCAGCAGCCAAGAGGGGGGGGTTCAAGAGACCCAGTACTTC.

The rearrangement links TRBV28 to TRBJ1-1; 7 nucleotides align to TRBD1. The V gene's germline CDR1 is MDHEN and CDR2 SYDVKM. CDR3 size: 14 residues. V shed 6 bases and J 5 bases; nucleotides not matched to a gene: 9. The CDR3 spells CASSRGGTVTEAFF. The CDR3 region has the DNA TGTGCCAGCAGCCGGGGGGGGACAGTAACTGAAGCTTTCTTT. Looking up the rest from reference TRBV28 and TRBJ1-1 gives the full variable domain: DVKVTQSSRYLVKRTGEKVFLECVQDMDHENMFWYRQDPGLGLRLIYFSYDVKMKEKGDIPEGYSVSREKKERFSLILESASTNQTSMYLCASSRGGTVTEAFFGQGTRLTVV.

The chain has TRBV13 and TRBJ2-3; perhaps TRBD2 as D (6 bases). The CDR3 extends over 16 amino acids. Germline assignment: CDR1 PRHDT and CDR2 FYEKMQ (reference sequence). Trimming took off 1 base at V and 5 bases at J, with 16 bases between the two ends. The CDR3 DNA follows: TGTGCCAGCAGCTTAGCTCCGGAGGGGCAGGAAGATACGCAGTATTTT. Protein: CASSLAPEGQEDTQYF. Combining the CDR3 with reference TRBV13 and TRBJ2-3 gives the whole variable domain AAGVIQSPRHLIKEKRETATLKCYPIPRHDTVYWYQQGPGQDPQFLISFYEKMQSDKGSIPDRFSAQQFSDYHSELNMSSLELGDSALYFCASSLAPEGQEDTQYFGPGTRLTVL.

The rearrangement links TRBV11-3 to TRBJ2-3; 8 bases match TRBD2. Germline-derived CDR1 and CDR2 are SGHNT and YENEEA. The CDR3 sequence is 18 residues long. Trimming removed 1 base from V and 0 bases from J; junction bases left unmatched: 9. The CDR3 region is CASSLGQPLAESTDTQYF. CDR3 bases: TGTGCCAGCAGCTTAGGCCAACCACTAGCGGAGAGCACAGATACGCAGTATTTT.

This clone was observed a handful of times. This chain joins TRBV18 and TRBJ1-3; D is ambiguous. The CDR3 is made up of 16 amino acids. The germline CDR1 and CDR2 sequences are KGHSH and LQKENI. The V end was cut by 3 bases, the J end by 2 bases, with 14 bases between. CDR3 DNA: TGTGCCAGCTCACCGGTCGACAACGGGGCTGGAAACACCATATATTTT. Amino acids: CASSPVDNGAGNTIYF. The entire variable domain, with the rest obtained from reference TRBV18 and TRBJ1-3, is as follows: NAGVMQNPRHLVRRRGQEARLRCSPMKGHSHVYWYRQLPEEGLKFMVYLQKENIIDESGMPKERFSAEFPKEGPSILRIQQVVRGDSAAYFCASSPVDNGAGNTIYFGEGSWLTVV.

The chain carries TRBV13 and TRBJ2-7, with 8 bases fitting TRBD1. This CDR3 is 17 amino acids long. CDR1 and CDR2 (germline): PRHDT, FYEKMQ (reference sequence). V shed 2 bases and J 0 bases; nucleotides not matched to a gene: 9. DNA for the CDR3: TGTGCCAGCAGCTTAAACCCCTGGACAGGGATCTCCTACGAGCAGTACTTC. As protein: CASSLNPWTGISYEQYF.

The rearrangement links TRBV11-2 to TRBJ2-1, with TRBD2 matching over 9 bases. V shed 3 bases, J shed 4 bases, and the junction held 7 bases outside the gene matches. The CDR3 runs 16 residues. Germline values: CDR1 SGHAT, CDR2 FQNNGV. CDR3 DNA: TGTGCCAGCAGCTTCCTAGGGAGCGGGGGGTACAATGAGCAGTTCTTC. Translated, it gives CASSFLGSGGYNEQFF.

The chain couples TRBV9 to TRBJ2-7; D gene uncertain. The CDR3 is made up of 15 amino acids. V lost 4 bases to trimming and J lost 4 bases, with 18 bases between them. Germline CDR1 and CDR2: SGDLS and YYNGEE. Written as DNA, the CDR3 is TGTGCCAGCAGCCAGACTCTTTCCGAGGCGTACGAGCAGTACTTC. Protein: CASSQTLSEAYEQYF.